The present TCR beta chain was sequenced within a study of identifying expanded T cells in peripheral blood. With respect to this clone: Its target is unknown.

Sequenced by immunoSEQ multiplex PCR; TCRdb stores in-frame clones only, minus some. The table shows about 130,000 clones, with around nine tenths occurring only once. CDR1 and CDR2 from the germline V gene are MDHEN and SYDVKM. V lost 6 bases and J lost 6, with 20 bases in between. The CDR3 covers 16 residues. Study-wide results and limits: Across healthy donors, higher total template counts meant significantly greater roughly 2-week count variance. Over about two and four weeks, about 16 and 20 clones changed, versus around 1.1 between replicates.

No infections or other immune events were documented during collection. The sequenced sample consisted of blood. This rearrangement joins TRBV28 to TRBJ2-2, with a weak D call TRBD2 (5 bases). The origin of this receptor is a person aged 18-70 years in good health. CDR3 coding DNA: TGTGCCAGCAGAGATCATACTAGTGGGTTTTCCGGGGAGCTGTTTTTT. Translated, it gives CASRDHTSGFSGELFF.